The TCR beta chain described here comes from a study of patients and donors after allogeneic stem cell transplantation (dated by TCRdb to the early 2020s). A note on this clonotype: Its specific antigen is unknown. No quality values exist for individual bases; no much larger clone is one base distant.

The germline V gene provides CDR1 SGDLS and CDR2 YYNGEE. The CDR3 measures 15 amino acids from cysteine to phenylalanine. Only the CDR3 part of the read is kept: 45 bases, read in frame from the first base. Relative to germline, V is 4 bases shorter and J is 3 bases shorter, with 15 bases between their ends. Libraries were prepared through RT-PCR. Sequencing took place on a NextSeq 550. The public reads were reprocessed in TCRdb via fastp at Q25 and MiXCR, keeping in-frame beta chains. Entries are consolidated by CDR3 protein sequence, retaining the most common genes and DNA. The sample table contains 200,000 to 250,000 distinct CDR3 sequences; only one count was recorded for roughly an eighth of them. Approximately 10% of the sample belongs to the ten largest clones.

This TCR was sampled from a human donor who was either an allogeneic HSCT recipient or a stem cell or donor lymphocyte infusion donor (not recorded which). It is not recorded whose cells these are; they may come from a transplant donor. Sequenced material: blood, either unsorted or a sorted T cell fraction (not recorded which). In this chain, TRBV9 is recombined with TRBJ2-3, with TRBD2 perhaps the D gene, on 6 matching bases. The CDR3 region reads CASSLILTSTDTQYF. The nucleotide sequence reads as follows: TGTGCCAGCAGCCTCATTCTGACTAGTACAGATACGCAGTATTTT. The CDR3 plus the reference TRBV9 and TRBJ2-3 genes for the other parts give the full variable domain: DSGVTQTPKHLITATGQRVTLRCSPRSGDLSVYWYQQSLDQGLQFLIQYYNGEERAKGNILERFSAQQFPDLHSELNLSSLELGDSALYFCASSLILTSTDTQYFGPGTRLTVL.